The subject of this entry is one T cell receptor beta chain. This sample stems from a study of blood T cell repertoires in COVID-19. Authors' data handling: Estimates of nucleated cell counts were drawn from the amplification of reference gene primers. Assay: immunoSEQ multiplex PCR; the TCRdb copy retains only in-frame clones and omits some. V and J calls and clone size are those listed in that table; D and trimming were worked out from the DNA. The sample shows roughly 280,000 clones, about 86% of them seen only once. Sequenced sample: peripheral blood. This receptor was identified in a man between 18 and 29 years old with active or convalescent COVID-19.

CDR3: CASSPADRYTGELFF. The DNA for the CDR3 is TGTGCCAGCAGTCCCGCGGACAGATACACCGGGGAGCTGTTTTTT. The chain is built from TRBV28 and TRBJ2-2, with D possibly matching TRBD1 (6 bases). This CDR3 is 15 amino acids long. Germline V gene data show CDR1 as MDHEN and CDR2 as SYDVKM. The V end lost 5 bases, the J end lost 3 bases, and 13 bases lay between the germline ends.